Below, one T cell receptor beta chain is given with its context. This sample is drawn from a study of CD8+ T cells in alopecia areata. Extracted RNA was reverse transcribed into cDNA, the sequencing template. Some clones are missing from TCRdb's copy, which holds only in-frame ones; the method was immunoSEQ multiplex PCR. Of around 120,000 clones detected, about half appear once; the ten largest clones hold roughly 0.5%. As for treatment: oral pan-JAK inhibitor, 5-10 mg twice daily. Those with alopecia areata gave lesional scalp punch biopsies and peripheral blood. J was trimmed by 3 bases and V by 5 bases; bases with no gene match: 5. This CDR3 contains 14 residues. Per germline, CDR1 SQVTM and CDR2 ANQGSEA.

V is TRBV29-1 and J is TRBJ2-3, with 10 bases that match TRBD1. This clonotype originated in a human donor with alopecia areata. Sequenced here: CD4+ T cells sorted from blood, sampled at week 4, from a patient treated with tofacitinib. The CDR3 loop is CSVQGGQGTDTQYF. The DNA for the CDR3 is TGCAGCGTTCAAGGGGGACAGGGGACAGATACGCAGTATTTT.